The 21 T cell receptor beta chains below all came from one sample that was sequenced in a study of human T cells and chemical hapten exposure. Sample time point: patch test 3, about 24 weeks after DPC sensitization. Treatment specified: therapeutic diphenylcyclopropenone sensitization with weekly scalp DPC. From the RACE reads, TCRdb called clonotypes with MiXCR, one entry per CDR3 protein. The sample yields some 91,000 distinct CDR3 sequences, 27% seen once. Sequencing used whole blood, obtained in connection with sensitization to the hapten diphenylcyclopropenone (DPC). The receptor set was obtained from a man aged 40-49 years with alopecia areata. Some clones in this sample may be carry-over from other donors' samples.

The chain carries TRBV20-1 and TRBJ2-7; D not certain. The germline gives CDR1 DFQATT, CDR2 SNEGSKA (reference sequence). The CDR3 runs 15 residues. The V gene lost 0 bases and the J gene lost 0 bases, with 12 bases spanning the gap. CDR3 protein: CSARDGPADSYEQYF. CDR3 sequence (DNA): TGCAGTGCTAGAGATGGGCCTGCGGACTCCTACGAGCAGTACTTC.

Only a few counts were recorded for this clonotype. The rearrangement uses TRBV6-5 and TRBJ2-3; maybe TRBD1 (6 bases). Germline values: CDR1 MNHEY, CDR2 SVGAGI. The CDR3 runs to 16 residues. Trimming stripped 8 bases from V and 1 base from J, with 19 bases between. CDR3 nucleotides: TGTGCCAGCGGACACACAGGTCAGGGGCGCACAGATACGCAGTATTTT. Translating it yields CASGHTGQGRTDTQYF.

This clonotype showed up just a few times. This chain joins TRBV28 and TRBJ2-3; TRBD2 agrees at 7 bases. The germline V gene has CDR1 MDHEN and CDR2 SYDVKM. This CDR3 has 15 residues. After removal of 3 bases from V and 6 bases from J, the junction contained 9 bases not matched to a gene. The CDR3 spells CASSFGPGGSDTQYF. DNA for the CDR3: TGTGCCAGCAGTTTTGGACCGGGGGGTTCGGATACGCAGTATTTT. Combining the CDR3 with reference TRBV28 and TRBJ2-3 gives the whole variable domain DVKVTQSSRYLVKRTGEKVFLECVQDMDHENMFWYRQDPGLGLRLIYFSYDVKMKEKGDIPEGYSVSREKKERFSLILESASTNQTSMYLCASSFGPGGSDTQYFGPGTRLTVL.

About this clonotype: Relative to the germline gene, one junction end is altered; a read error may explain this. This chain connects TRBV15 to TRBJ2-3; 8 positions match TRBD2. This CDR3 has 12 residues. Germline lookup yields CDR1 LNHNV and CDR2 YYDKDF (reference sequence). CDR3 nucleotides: TGTGCCACCAGCAGAGATCGAAGCGGGAGACATTTT. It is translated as CATSRDRSGRHF.

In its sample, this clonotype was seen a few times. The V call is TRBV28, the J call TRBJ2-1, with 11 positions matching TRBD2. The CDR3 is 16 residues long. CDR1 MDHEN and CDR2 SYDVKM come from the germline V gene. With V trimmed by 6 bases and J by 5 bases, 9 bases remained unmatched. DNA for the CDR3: TGTGCCAGCAGAAAACGGGGACTAGCGGAGAACAATGAGCAGTTCTTC. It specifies CASRKRGLAENNEQFF.

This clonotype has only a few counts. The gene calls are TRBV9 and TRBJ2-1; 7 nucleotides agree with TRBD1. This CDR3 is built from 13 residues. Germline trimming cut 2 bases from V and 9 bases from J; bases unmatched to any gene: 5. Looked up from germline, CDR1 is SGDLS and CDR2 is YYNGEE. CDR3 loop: CASSVEGAGEQFF. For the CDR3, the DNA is TGTGCCAGCAGCGTCGAGGGGGCGGGTGAGCAGTTCTTC.

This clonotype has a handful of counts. CDR3 loop: CATSGAGVRGTDTQYF. DNA for the CDR3: TGTGCCACCAGTGGAGCGGGAGTGAGGGGCACAGATACGCAGTATTTT. This sequence joins TRBV24-1 and TRBJ2-3; TRBD2 matches 8 bases. With 5 bases clipped from V and 1 base from J, the junction kept 7 bases outside the gene matches. The CDR3 loop spans 16 amino acids. Germline V gene lookup returns CDR1 KGHDR and CDR2 SFDVKD.

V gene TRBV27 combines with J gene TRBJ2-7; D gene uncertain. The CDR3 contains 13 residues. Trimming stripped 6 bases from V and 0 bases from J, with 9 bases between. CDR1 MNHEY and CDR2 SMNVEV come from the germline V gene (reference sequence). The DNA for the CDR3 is TGTGCCAGCAGGAGAACCAGCTCCTACGAGCAGTACTTC. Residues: CASRRTSSYEQYF.

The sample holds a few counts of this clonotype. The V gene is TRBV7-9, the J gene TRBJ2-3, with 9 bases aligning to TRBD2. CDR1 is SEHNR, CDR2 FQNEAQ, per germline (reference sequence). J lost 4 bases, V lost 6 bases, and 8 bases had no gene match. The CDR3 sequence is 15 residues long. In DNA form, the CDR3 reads TGTGCCAGCAGTTTCCGAGCGGGAGGTTCAGATACGCAGTATTTT. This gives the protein CASSFRAGGSDTQYF. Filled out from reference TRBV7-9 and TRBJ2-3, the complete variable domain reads DTGVSQNPRHKITKRGQNVTFRCDPISEHNRLYWYRQTLGQGPEFLTYFQNEAQLEKSRLLSDRFSAERPKGSFSTLEIQRTEQGDSAMYLCASSFRAGGSDTQYFGPGTRLTVL.

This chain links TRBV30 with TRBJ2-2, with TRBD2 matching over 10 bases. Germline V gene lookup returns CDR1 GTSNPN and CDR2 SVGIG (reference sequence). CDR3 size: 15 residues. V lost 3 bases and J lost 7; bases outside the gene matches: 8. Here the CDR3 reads CAWSASGSSIGELFF. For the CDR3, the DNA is TGTGCCTGGAGCGCTAGCGGGAGTAGTATCGGGGAGCTGTTTTTT. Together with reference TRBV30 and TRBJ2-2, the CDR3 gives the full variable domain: SQTIHQWPATLVQPVGSPLSLECTVEGTSNPNLYWYRQAAGRGLQLLFYSVGIGQISSEVPQNLSASRPQDRQFILSSKKLLLSDSGFYLCAWSASGSSIGELFFGEGSRLTVL.

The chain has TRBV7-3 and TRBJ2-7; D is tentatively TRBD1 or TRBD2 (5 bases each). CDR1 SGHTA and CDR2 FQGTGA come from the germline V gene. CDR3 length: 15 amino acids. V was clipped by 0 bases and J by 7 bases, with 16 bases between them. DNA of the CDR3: TGTGCCAGCAGCTTAACGTCCGGGACGATGGGTGAGCAGTACTTC. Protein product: CASSLTSGTMGEQYF. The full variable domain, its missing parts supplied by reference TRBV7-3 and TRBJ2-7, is GAGVSQTPSNKVTEKGKYVELRCDPISGHTALYWYRQSLGQGPEFLIYFQGTGAADDSGLPNDRFFAVRPEGSVSTLKIQRTERGDSAVYLCASSLTSGTMGEQYFGPGTRLTVT.

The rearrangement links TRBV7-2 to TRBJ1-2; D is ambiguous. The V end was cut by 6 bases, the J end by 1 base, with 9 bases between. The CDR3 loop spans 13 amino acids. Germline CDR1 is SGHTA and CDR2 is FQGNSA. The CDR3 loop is CASSPRNNYGYTF. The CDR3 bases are TGTGCCAGCAGTCCGAGAAATAACTATGGCTACACCTTC.

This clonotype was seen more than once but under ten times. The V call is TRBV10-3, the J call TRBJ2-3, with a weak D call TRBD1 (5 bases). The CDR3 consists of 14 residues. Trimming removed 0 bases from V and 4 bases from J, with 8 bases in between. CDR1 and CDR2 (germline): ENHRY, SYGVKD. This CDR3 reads CAISESKGADTQYF. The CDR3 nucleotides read TGTGCCATCAGTGAGTCAAAAGGGGCAGATACGCAGTATTTT.

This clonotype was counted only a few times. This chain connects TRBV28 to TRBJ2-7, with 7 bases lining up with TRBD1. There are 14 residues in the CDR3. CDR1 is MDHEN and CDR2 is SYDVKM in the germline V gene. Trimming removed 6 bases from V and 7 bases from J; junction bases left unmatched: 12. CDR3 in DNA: TGTGCCAGCAGACCCTATGGCCGGGACAGTGAGCAGTACTTC. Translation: CASRPYGRDSEQYF. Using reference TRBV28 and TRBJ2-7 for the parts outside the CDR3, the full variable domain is DVKVTQSSRYLVKRTGEKVFLECVQDMDHENMFWYRQDPGLGLRLIYFSYDVKMKEKGDIPEGYSVSREKKERFSLILESASTNQTSMYLCASRPYGRDSEQYFGPGTRLTVT.

CDR3 region: CASSQDLTVRTGELFF. CDR3 sequence (DNA): TGCGCCAGCAGCCAAGATCTGACAGTAAGAACCGGGGAGCTGTTTTTT. This sequence joins TRBV4-1 and TRBJ2-2, with TRBD1 as a possible D gene (5 bases). The CDR3 loop spans 16 amino acids. V was trimmed by 0 bases and J by 5 bases, leaving 13 bases between them. Germline CDR1 reads MGHRA; CDR2 reads YSYEKL.

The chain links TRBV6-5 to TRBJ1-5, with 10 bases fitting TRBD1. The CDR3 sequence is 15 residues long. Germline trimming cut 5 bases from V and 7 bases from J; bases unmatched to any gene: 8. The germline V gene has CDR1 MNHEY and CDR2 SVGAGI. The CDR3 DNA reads TGTGCCAGCAGTCCTGACAGGGGGCAGGACCAGCCCCAGCATTTT. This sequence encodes CASSPDRGQDQPQHF.

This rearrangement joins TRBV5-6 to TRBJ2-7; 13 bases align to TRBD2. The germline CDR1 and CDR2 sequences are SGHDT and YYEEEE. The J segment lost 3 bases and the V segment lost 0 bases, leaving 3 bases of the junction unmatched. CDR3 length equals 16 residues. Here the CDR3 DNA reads TGTGCCAGCAGCTTGGAGACTAGCGGGAGGTACTACGAGCAGTACTTC. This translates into CASSLETSGRYYEQYF.

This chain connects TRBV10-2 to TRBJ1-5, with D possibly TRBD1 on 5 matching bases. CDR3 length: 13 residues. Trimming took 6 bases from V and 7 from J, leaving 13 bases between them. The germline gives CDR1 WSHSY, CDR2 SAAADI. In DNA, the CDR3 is TGCGCCAGCAGCCCGGGGCGAGGGCAGCCCCAGCATTTT. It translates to CASSPGRGQPQHF.

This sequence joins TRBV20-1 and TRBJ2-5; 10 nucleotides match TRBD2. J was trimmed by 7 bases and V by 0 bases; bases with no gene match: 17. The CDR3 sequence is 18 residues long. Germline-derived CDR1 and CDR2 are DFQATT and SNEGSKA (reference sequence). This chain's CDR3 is CSARDQMWGLASTGTQYF. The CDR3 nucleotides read TGCAGTGCTAGAGATCAAATGTGGGGACTAGCGTCGACCGGGACCCAGTACTTC.

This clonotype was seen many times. The CDR3 spells CASSKNRGLGTGELFF. As DNA, the CDR3 is TGTGCCAGCAGTAAAAACAGGGGATTGGGCACCGGGGAGCTGTTTTTT. The chain links TRBV6-5 to TRBJ2-2; 7 nucleotides align to TRBD1. CDR1 MNHEY and CDR2 SVGAGI come from the germline V gene. V trimming: 5 bases; J trimming: 4 bases; junction bases outside the gene matches: 10. The CDR3 length is 16 residues.

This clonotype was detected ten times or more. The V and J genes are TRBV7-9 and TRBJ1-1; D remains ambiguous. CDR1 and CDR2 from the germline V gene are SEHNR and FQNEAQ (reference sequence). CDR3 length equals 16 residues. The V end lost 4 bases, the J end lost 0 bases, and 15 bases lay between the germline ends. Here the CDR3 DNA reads TGTGCCAGCAGCTCCGACACCGAAGTCTTGAACACTGAAGCTTTCTTT. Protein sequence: CASSSDTEVLNTEAFF.